This entry lists 22 T cell receptor beta chains sequenced from one sample in a study of cytotoxic CD8 clonotypes in ibrutinib-treated CLL. TCRdb's table, derived via immunoSEQ multiplex PCR, lists solely in-frame clones and lacks some. The sample carries fewer than 90,000 clones, just over 85% recorded once. Material: PBMCs, obtained before ibrutinib treatment. These receptors all stem from a human donor with chronic lymphocytic leukemia.

This chain joins TRBV19 and TRBJ2-3; the D gene is possibly TRBD2 (6 bases). Trimming shortened V by 3 bases and J by 5 bases, and 18 bases separated the two germline ends. Germline V gene sequence: CDR1 LNHDA, CDR2 SQIVND (reference sequence). The CDR3 spans 16 residues. The CDR3 region has the DNA TGTGCCAGTAGTATGCCGGCGGCCCCGGAGGGAGATACGCAGTATTTT. This codes for CASSMPAAPEGDTQYF.

The chain couples TRBV7-9 to TRBJ1-2; D not certain. In germline, CDR1 is SEHNR, CDR2 FQNEAQ (reference sequence). V lost 6 bases and J lost 0, with 17 bases in between. This CDR3 comprises 16 residues. This CDR3 is CASRILTADTNYGYTF. DNA of the CDR3: TGTGCCAGCAGGATACTAACGGCAGATACTAACTATGGCTACACCTTC.

In this sample, this clone turned up once. The CDR3: CSVEWGNRETEAFF. The DNA of the CDR3 is TGCAGCGTTGAATGGGGAAATCGTGAGACTGAAGCTTTCTTT. The chain carries TRBV29-1 and TRBJ1-1; unclear D gene. V was clipped by 2 bases and J by 5 bases, with 15 bases between them. Germline assignment: CDR1 SQVTM and CDR2 ANQGSEA. This CDR3 has 14 amino acids. The variable domain in full, with the rest retrieved from reference TRBV29-1 and TRBJ1-1, is SAVISQKPSRDICQRGTSLTIQCQVDSQVTMMFWYRQQPGQSLTLIATANQGSEATYESGFVIDKFPISRPNLTFSTLTVSNMSPEDSSIYLCSVEWGNRETEAFFGQGTRLTVV.

This clone was seen a single time. The chain is built from TRBV6-1 and TRBJ1-4; 9 nucleotides agree with TRBD1. There are 19 residues in the CDR3. Germline values: CDR1 MNHNS, CDR2 SASEGT. V lost 0 bases to trimming and J lost 0 bases; unmatched junction nucleotides: 8. CDR3 nucleotide sequence: TGTGCCAGCAGTGAAGCGCTAGGGGACAGGGTTGCAACTAATGAAAAACTGTTTTTT. It specifies CASSEALGDRVATNEKLFF.

The chain recombines TRBV6-5 with TRBJ2-7; D is possibly TRBD1 or TRBD2 (5 bases each). The CDR3 sequence is 15 residues long. V lost 6 bases and J lost 0, with 15 bases in between. Germline CDR1 reads MNHEY; CDR2 reads SVGAGI. The CDR3 protein is CASRRAGLSSYEQYF. The CDR3 coding sequence is TGTGCCAGCAGGCGGGCAGGGCTCAGCTCCTACGAGCAGTACTTC.

The V call is TRBV27, the J call TRBJ2-6, with TRBD1 identical over 7 bases. This CDR3 spans 23 amino acids. CDR1 MNHEY and CDR2 SMNVEV come from the germline V gene (reference sequence). J gave up 0 bases and V 7 bases, and 27 bases lay outside the gene matches. For the CDR3, the DNA is TGTGCCAGCACCATACGGACAGGCCGACCGATTGTTCTCGTGCCCTCTGGGGCCAACGTCCTGACTTTC. Translated: CASTIRTGRPIVLVPSGANVLTF. Using reference TRBV27 and TRBJ2-6 for the parts outside the CDR3, the full variable domain is EAQVTQNPRYLITVTGKKLTVTCSQNMNHEYMSWYRQDPGLGLRQIYYSMNVEVTDKGDVPEGYKVSRKEKRNFPLILESPSPNQTSLYFCASTIRTGRPIVLVPSGANVLTFGAGSRLTVL.

The rearrangement uses TRBV6-5 and TRBJ2-7; 7 bases are shared with TRBD2. The germline V gene has CDR1 MNHEY and CDR2 SVGAGI. The CDR3 is made up of 15 amino acids. Trimming took 5 bases from V and 0 from J; bases not matched to a gene: 7. The CDR3 nucleotides are TGTGCCAGCAGTCCCAGCGGGATGAGCTCCTACGAGCAGTACTTC. Translating it yields CASSPSGMSSYEQYF.

V usage is TRBV19 and J usage is TRBJ2-5; possible D gene TRBD2, 5 bases. The CDR3 sequence is 16 residues long. Germline CDR1 and CDR2: LNHDA and SQIVND (reference sequence). The germline V and J ends were trimmed by 0 bases and 2 bases, with 13 bases remaining between them. The CDR3 DNA reads as TGTGCCAGTAGTATAGATAGGGAAAGGGAGCAAGAGACCCAGTACTTC. Protein product: CASSIDREREQETQYF.

By sample fraction, this clone is medium-sized. This sequence joins TRBV28 and TRBJ1-5; no reliable D call. This CDR3 region has 14 residues. V lost 3 bases and J 1 base, leaving 7 bases between the germline ends. Germline values: CDR1 MDHEN, CDR2 SYDVKM. CDR3 in DNA: TGTGCCAGCAGTTTGATTGGCAGCAATCAGCCCCAGCATTTT. This encodes CASSLIGSNQPQHF.

This rearrangement joins TRBV5-1 to TRBJ2-7, with 8 positions matching TRBD1. Germline CDR1 SGHRS, CDR2 YFSETQ. The CDR3 covers 16 residues. V dropped 3 bases and J dropped 2; count of bases not matched to a gene: 10. The DNA of the CDR3 is TGCGCCAGCAGCTCCCCCGACAGGGGCAATCCCTACGAGCAGTACTTC. This gives the protein CASSSPDRGNPYEQYF.

The chain links TRBV4-1 to TRBJ2-7, with a weak D call TRBD2 (6 bases). The CDR3 runs to 16 residues. Germline V gives CDR1 MGHRA, CDR2 YSYEKL. Deletions cut 4 bases from V and 0 bases from J, with 16 bases between. CDR3: CASSRSGTPYSYEQYF. The CDR3 DNA sequence: TGCGCCAGCAGCCGGTCCGGGACTCCTTACTCCTACGAGCAGTACTTC.

This chain's CDR3 is CASSWGNTEAFF. DNA for the CDR3: TGTGCCAGCAGTTGGGGTAACACTGAAGCTTTCTTT. V usage is TRBV6-5 and J usage is TRBJ1-1; D unclear. The CDR3 has 12 amino acids. V lost 4 bases and J lost 2, with 5 bases in between. CDR1 is MNHEY, CDR2 SVGAGI, per germline.

This chain uses TRBV2 with TRBJ1-1; no clear D gene. This CDR3 is 14 amino acids long. Looked up from germline, CDR1 is SNHLY and CDR2 is FYNNEI. V was cut by 6 bases and J by 6 bases, with 17 bases left in between. In DNA, the CDR3 is TGTGCCAGCAGCTCAATTCGGGTCGGCGCTGAAGCTTTCTTT. It codes for CASSSIRVGAEAFF. The whole variable domain, filled in from reference TRBV2 and TRBJ1-1, reads EPEVTQTPSHQVTQMGQEVILRCVPISNHLYFYWYRQILGQKVEFLVSFYNNEISEKSEIFDDQFSVERPDGSNFTLKIRSTKLEDSAMYFCASSSIRVGAEAFFGQGTRLTVV.

The chain joins TRBV7-8 to TRBJ2-2; 9 positions agree with TRBD1. Germline loops: CDR1 SGHVS, CDR2 FQNEAQ. With V trimmed by 1 base and J by 6 bases, 6 bases remained unmatched. The CDR3 is 16 residues long. The DNA of the CDR3 is TGTGCCAGCAGCTTAGTGGGACAGGGTGCCCCCGGGGAGCTGTTTTTT. Translated, it gives CASSLVGQGAPGELFF.

J is TRBJ1-1 and V is TRBV12-5, with TRBD1 matching over 8 bases. CDR1 is LGHNT, CDR2 FRNRAP, per germline. Losses at the gene ends were 3 bases for V and 8 bases for J; bases not matched to a gene: 11. The CDR3 runs to 15 residues. The CDR3 bases are TGTGCTAGTGGTTTTGGGGGACAGGATCGACGGGAAGCTTTCTTT. It encodes CASGFGGQDRREAFF.

The rearrangement uses TRBV6-5 and TRBJ2-7; possibly TRBD2 for D (6 bases). V was shortened by 5 bases and J by 5 bases, with 16 bases between the two germline ends. The CDR3 totals 14 residues. Germline V gives CDR1 MNHEY, CDR2 SVGAGI. The CDR3 loop is CASSRRGGLDEQYF. CDR3 sequence (DNA): TGTGCCAGCAGTCGGAGGGGCGGTCTGGACGAGCAGTACTTC.

The chain has TRBV15 and TRBJ2-1; D is unclear. The germline CDR1 and CDR2 sequences are LNHNV and YYDKDF (reference sequence). There are 16 residues in the CDR3. With 3 bases removed from V and 0 bases from J, the gap between germline ends came to 12 bases. DNA of the CDR3: TGTGCCACCAGCAGTAACCTCGAAAACTCCTACAATGAGCAGTTCTTC. Translated: CATSSNLENSYNEQFF.

The CDR3 sequence: CASSGRRLAPHLGTYNEQFF. The CDR3 nucleotides read TGCGCCAGCAGCGGTAGACGACTAGCGCCCCACTTGGGAACCTACAATGAGCAGTTCTTC. V gene TRBV5-1 combines with J gene TRBJ2-1; 8 bases map to TRBD2. The CDR3 has 20 residues. Germline lookup yields CDR1 SGHRS and CDR2 YFSETQ. Germline trimming cut 4 bases from V and 2 bases from J; bases unmatched to any gene: 20.

V is TRBV6-1 and J is TRBJ2-7; 9 positions match TRBD2. The ends lost 0 bases at V and 3 bases at J; junction bases unmatched: 6. The V gene's germline CDR1 is MNHNS and CDR2 SASEGT. CDR3 size: 16 residues. CDR3 in DNA: TGTGCCAGCAGTGAAGCGCGTAGCGGGAGTGGCTACGAGCAGTACTTC. This sequence encodes CASSEARSGSGYEQYF.

The chain is built from TRBV7-2 and TRBJ2-1; perhaps TRBD2 as D (5 bases). With 5 bases removed from V and 9 bases from J, the gap between germline ends came to 8 bases. The CDR3 totals 11 residues. Germline V gives CDR1 SGHTA, CDR2 FQGNSA. The CDR3 loop reads CASSDAGEQFF. Written as DNA, the CDR3 is TGTGCCAGCAGCGATGCGGGTGAGCAGTTCTTC.

CDR3 coding DNA: TGTGCCAGCAGCTTGTCAGCAGGGGTATACGACTATGGCTACACCTTC. Protein: CASSLSAGVYDYGYTF. The V gene is TRBV5-4, the J gene TRBJ1-2; possible D gene TRBD1, 6 bases. V shed 1 base and J shed 3 bases, with 16 bases lying between them. The germline V gene encodes CDR1 SGHNT and CDR2 YYREEE (reference sequence). The CDR3 is 16 amino acids. Variable domain in full (rest from reference TRBV5-4 and TRBJ1-2): ETGVTQSPTHLIKTRGQQVTLRCSSQSGHNTVSWYQQALGQGPQFIFQYYREEENGRGNFPPRFSGLQFPNYSSELNVNALELDDSALYLCASSLSAGVYDYGYTFGSGTRLTVV.

The chain carries TRBV5-1 and TRBJ2-7; D is ambiguous. V was clipped by 0 bases and J by 3 bases, with 10 bases between them. Germline V lookup: CDR1 SGHRS, CDR2 YFSETQ. There are 14 residues in the CDR3. The CDR3 loop reads CASSLGGVGYEQYF. DNA for the CDR3: TGCGCCAGCAGCTTGGGAGGTGTTGGCTACGAGCAGTACTTC. The full variable domain, its missing parts supplied by reference TRBV5-1 and TRBJ2-7, is KAGVTQTPRYLIKTRGQQVTLSCSPISGHRSVSWYQQTPGQGLQFLFEYFSETQRNKGNFPGRFSGRQFSNSRSEMNVSTLELGDSALYLCASSLGGVGYEQYFGPGTRLTVT.